Listed below are T cell receptor beta chains from one sample, sequenced in a study of blood T cell repertoires in COVID-19. Sequencing was performed with immunoSEQ multiplex PCR; in TCRdb, only in-frame clones are kept and a portion is missing. Of 85,000 to 90,000 clones in the sample, around 80% were seen once. The sequencing sample was made of peripheral blood. The origin of the receptors is a woman older than 75 with active or convalescent COVID-19. Both conserved end residues are part of each CDR3. The order of the fields is D gene, V gene, J gene, clone size, CDR3 protein, CDR3 DNA. A D gene is named only where the DNA matches it firmly. Clone size is not always given. Where it is, it says once, few, many or a class for expanded clones.

D: NA; V: TRBV5-4; J: TRBJ1-4; size: NA; CDR3: CASSVTIDEKLFF; DNA: TGTGCCAGCAGCGTTACTATAGATGAAAAACTGTTTTTT
D: TRBD2; V: TRBV23-1; J: TRBJ2-7; size: NA; CDR3: CASSQPKNRLAGGGYEQYF; DNA: TGCGCCAGCAGTCAACCCAAAAACCGTCTAGCGGGAGGGGGGTACGAGCAGTACTTC
D: TRBD1; V: TRBV4-2; J: TRBJ1-1; size: NA; CDR3: CASSQGPGQGFYAFF; DNA: TGTGCCAGCAGCCAAGGACCGGGACAGGGTTTCTATGCTTTCTTT
D: NA; V: TRBV24-1; J: TRBJ2-6; size: NA; CDR3: CATSGPDRSSGANVLTF; DNA: TGTGCCACCAGTGGCCCAGACAGATCCTCTGGGGCCAACGTCCTGACTTTC
D: NA; V: TRBV5-1; J: TRBJ2-2; size: once; CDR3: CASSFRGGAGTGELFF; DNA: TGCGCCAGCAGCTTCAGAGGGGGGGCGGGTACCGGGGAGCTGTTTTTT
D: NA; V: TRBV29-1; J: TRBJ2-5; size: NA; CDR3: CSVELAGETQYF; DNA: TGCAGCGTTGAACTAGCAGGAGAGACCCAGTACTTC
D: NA; V: TRBV7-9; J: TRBJ1-2; size: NA; CDR3: CASSPSGTSDVGYGYTF; DNA: TGTGCCAGCAGCCCTTCCGGGACTTCGGACGTGGGCTATGGCTACACCTTC
D: NA; V: TRBV7-9; J: TRBJ1-1; size: NA; CDR3: CASSSEGRSRAFF; DNA: TGTGCCAGCAGCTCAGAGGGCCGATCCCGAGCTTTCTTT
D: NA; V: TRBV7-8; J: TRBJ2-7; size: NA; CDR3: CASSLSWAGAAYEQYF; DNA: TGTGCCAGCAGCTTGAGCTGGGCAGGGGCGGCCTACGAGCAGTACTTC
D: NA; V: TRBV27; J: TRBJ1-6; size: few; CDR3: CASSWAPYNSPLHF; DNA: TGTGCCAGCTCTTGGGCCCCTTATAATTCACCCCTCCACTTT
D: NA; V: TRBV7-2; J: TRBJ1-2; size: NA; CDR3: CASSLGGRVVDGYTF; DNA: TGTGCCAGCAGCTTAGGTGGCAGGGTTGTCGATGGCTACACCTTC
D: TRBD1; V: TRBV29-1; J: TRBJ2-1; size: NA; CDR3: CSVDETGNNEQFF; DNA: TGCAGCGTTGACGAGACAGGGAACAATGAGCAGTTCTTC
D: NA; V: TRBV6-2/TRBV6-3; J: TRBJ2-7; size: NA; CDR3: CASSYGLVYEQYF; DNA: TGTGCCAGCAGTTACGGCCTAGTCTACGAGCAGTACTTC
D: NA; V: TRBV3-1/TRBV3-2; J: TRBJ1-1; size: NA; CDR3: CASSQGQLNTEAFF; DNA: TGTGCCAGCAGCCAAGGACAGCTAAACACTGAAGCTTTCTTT
D: TRBD2; V: TRBV30; J: TRBJ2-1; size: NA; CDR3: CAWSVRPSGGYYNEQFF; DNA: TGTGCCTGGAGTGTACGCCCTAGCGGGGGGTACTACAATGAGCAGTTCTTC
D: NA; V: TRBV7-9; J: TRBJ2-2; size: few; CDR3: CASSLDVLTGELFF; DNA: TGTGCCAGCAGCTTAGATGTCCTAACCGGGGAGCTGTTTTTT
D: TRBD2; V: TRBV11-3; J: TRBJ2-3; size: NA; CDR3: CASSFTGGTDTQYF; DNA: TGTGCCAGCAGCTTCACGGGAGGGACAGATACGCAGTATTTT
D: TRBD1; V: TRBV14; J: TRBJ1-1; size: NA; CDR3: CASSRRTGPAEAFF; DNA: TGTGCCAGCAGCCGTAGGACAGGGCCCGCTGAAGCTTTCTTT
D: NA; V: TRBV7-9; J: TRBJ1-5; size: NA; CDR3: CASSLGANQPQHF; DNA: TGTGCCAGCAGCCTGGGGGCCAATCAGCCCCAGCATTTT
D: NA; V: TRBV3-1/TRBV3-2; J: TRBJ2-5; size: NA; CDR3: CASSQDLAQETQYF; DNA: TGTGCCAGCAGCCAAGACTTAGCCCAAGAGACCCAGTACTTC
D: NA; V: TRBV3-1/TRBV3-2; J: TRBJ2-7; size: NA; CDR3: CASSVPGVVYEQYF; DNA: TGTGCCAGCAGCGTCCCCGGGGTGGTCTACGAGCAGTACTTC
D: NA; V: TRBV18; J: TRBJ2-5; size: NA; CDR3: CASHTSGAQETQYF; DNA: TGTGCCAGCCACACTTCAGGGGCCCAAGAGACCCAGTACTTC
D: TRBD1; V: TRBV12-3/TRBV12-4; J: TRBJ2-5; size: once; CDR3: CASSGTEGTQYF; DNA: TGTGCCAGCAGCGGGACAGAGGGGACCCAGTACTTC
D: TRBD2; V: TRBV30; J: TRBJ2-5; size: NA; CDR3: CAWKLAGGRTQYF; DNA: TGTGCCTGGAAACTAGCGGGGGGGAGGACCCAGTACTTC
D: TRBD1; V: TRBV18; J: TRBJ1-1; size: few; CDR3: CASSSATGTGNTEAFF; DNA: TGTGCCAGCTCATCCGCAACCGGGACAGGGAACACTGAAGCTTTCTTT